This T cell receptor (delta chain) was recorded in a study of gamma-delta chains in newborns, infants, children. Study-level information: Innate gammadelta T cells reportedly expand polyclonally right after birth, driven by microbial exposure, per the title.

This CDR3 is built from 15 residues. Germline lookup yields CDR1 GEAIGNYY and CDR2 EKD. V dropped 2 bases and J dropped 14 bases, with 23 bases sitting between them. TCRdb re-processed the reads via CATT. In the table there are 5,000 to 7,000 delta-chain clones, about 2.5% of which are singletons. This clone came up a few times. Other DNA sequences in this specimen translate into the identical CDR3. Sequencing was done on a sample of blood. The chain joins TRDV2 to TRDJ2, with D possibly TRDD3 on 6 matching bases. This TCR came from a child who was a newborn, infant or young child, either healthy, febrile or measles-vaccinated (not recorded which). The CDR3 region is CACDILGDLTAQLFF. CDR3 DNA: TGTGCCTGTGACATACTGGGTGATTTGACAGCGCAGCTCTTCTTT.